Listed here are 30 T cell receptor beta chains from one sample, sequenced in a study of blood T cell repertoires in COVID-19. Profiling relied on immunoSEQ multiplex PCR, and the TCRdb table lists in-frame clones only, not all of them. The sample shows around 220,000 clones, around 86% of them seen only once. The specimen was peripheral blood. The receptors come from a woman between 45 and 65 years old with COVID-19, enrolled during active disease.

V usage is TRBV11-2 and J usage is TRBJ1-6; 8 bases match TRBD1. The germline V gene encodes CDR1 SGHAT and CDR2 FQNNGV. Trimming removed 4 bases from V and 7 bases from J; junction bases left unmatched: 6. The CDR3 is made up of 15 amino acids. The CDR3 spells CASSSGQGKNSPLHF. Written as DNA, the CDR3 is TGTGCCAGCAGCTCTGGACAGGGTAAAAATTCACCCCTCCACTTT. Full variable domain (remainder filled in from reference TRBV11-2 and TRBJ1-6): EAGVAQSPRYKIIEKRQSVAFWCNPISGHATLYWYQQILGQGPKLLIQFQNNGVVDDSQLPKDRFSAERLKGVDSTLKIQPAKLEDSAVYLCASSSGQGKNSPLHFGNGTRLTVT.

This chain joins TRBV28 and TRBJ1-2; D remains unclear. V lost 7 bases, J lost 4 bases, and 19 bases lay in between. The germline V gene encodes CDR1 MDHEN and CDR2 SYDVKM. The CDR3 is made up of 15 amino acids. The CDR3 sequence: CASIAGLRFRYGYTF. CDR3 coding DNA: TGTGCCAGCATCGCAGGCCTAAGGTTTCGCTATGGCTACACCTTC.

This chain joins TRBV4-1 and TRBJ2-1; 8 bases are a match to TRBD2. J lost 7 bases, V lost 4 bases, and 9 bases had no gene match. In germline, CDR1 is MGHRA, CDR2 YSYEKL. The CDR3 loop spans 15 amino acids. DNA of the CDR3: TGCGCCAGCAGCCGAAAGCGGGGGAACCGGAATGAGCAGTTCTTC. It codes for CASSRKRGNRNEQFF.

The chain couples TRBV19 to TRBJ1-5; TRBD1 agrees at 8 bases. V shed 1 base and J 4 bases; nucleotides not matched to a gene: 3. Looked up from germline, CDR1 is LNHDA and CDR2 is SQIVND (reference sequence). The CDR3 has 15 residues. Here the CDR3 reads CASSIAGGDNQPQHF. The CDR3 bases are TGTGCCAGTAGTATAGCAGGGGGCGATAATCAGCCCCAGCATTTT.

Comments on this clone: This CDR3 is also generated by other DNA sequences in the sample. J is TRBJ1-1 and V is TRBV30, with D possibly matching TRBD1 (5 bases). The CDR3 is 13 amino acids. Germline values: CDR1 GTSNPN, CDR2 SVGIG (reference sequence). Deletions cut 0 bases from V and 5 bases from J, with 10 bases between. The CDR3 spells CAWSVGGVTEAFF. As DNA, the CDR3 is TGTGCCTGGAGTGTAGGAGGGGTTACTGAAGCTTTCTTT.

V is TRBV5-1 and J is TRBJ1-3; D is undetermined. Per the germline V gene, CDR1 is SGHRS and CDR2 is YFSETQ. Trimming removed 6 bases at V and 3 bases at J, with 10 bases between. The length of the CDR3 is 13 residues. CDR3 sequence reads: CASKEGNGNTIYF. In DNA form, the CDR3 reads TGCGCCAGCAAGGAGGGAAATGGAAACACCATATATTTT.

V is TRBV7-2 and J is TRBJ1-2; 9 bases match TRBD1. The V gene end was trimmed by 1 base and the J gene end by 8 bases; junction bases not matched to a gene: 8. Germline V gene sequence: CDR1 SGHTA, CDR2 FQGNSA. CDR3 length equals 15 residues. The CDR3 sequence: CASSLDPDRGGGYTF. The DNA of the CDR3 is TGTGCCAGCAGCTTAGACCCGGACAGGGGCGGCGGCTACACCTTC.

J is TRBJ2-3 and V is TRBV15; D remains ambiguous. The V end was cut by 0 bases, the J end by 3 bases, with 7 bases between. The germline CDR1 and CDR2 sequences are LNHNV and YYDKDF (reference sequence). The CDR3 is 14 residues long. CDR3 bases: TGTGCCACCAGCAGAGATGGGCCAACAGATACGCAGTATTTT. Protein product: CATSRDGPTDTQYF.

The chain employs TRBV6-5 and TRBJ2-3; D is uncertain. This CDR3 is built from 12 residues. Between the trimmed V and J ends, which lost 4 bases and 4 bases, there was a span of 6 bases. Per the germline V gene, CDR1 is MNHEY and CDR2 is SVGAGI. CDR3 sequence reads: CASSSLPDTQYF. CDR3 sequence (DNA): TGTGCCAGCAGTTCCCTCCCAGATACGCAGTATTTT.

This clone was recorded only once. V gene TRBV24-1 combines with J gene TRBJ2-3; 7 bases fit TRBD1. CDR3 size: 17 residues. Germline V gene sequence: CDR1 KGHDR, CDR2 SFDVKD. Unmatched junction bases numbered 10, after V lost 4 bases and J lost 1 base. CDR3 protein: CATSEQTGLLGTDTQYF. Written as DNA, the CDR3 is TGTGCCACCAGTGAACAGACAGGGCTCCTGGGCACAGATACGCAGTATTTT.

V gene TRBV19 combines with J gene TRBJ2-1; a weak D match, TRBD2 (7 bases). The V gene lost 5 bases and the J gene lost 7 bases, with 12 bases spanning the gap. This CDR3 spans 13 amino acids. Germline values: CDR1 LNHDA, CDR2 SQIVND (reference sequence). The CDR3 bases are TGTGCCAGTAGTGACCGGGGGGCAAATGAGCAGTTCTTC. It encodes CASSDRGANEQFF.

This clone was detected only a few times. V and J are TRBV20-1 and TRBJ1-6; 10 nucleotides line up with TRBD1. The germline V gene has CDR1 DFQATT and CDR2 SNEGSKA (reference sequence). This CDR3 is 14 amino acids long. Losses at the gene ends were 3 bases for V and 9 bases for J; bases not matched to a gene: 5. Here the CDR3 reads CSASTGTGVSPLHF. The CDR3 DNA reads TGCAGTGCTAGTACCGGGACAGGGGTTTCACCCCTCCACTTT.

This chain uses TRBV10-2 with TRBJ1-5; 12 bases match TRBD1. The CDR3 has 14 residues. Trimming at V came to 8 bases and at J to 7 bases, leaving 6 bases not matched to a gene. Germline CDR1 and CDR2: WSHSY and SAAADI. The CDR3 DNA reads TGCGCCAGCGCCCGGGACAGGGGGCGGCAGCCCCAGCATTTT. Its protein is CASARDRGRQPQHF.

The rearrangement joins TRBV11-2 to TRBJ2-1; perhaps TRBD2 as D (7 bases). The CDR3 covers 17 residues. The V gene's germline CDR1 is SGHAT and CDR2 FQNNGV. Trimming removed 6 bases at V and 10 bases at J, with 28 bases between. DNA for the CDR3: TGTGCCAGCAGAATACCATTTCGGGGGGCAGGGGTGCGGGAGCAGTTCTTC. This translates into CASRIPFRGAGVREQFF.

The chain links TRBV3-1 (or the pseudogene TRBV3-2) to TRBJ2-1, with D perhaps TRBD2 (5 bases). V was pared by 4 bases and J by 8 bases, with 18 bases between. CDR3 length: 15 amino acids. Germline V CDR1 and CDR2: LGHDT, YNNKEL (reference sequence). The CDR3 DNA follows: TGTGCCAGCAGCCCCGAGGTCAGGCGGGCGGATGAGCAGTTCTTC. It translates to CASSPEVRRADEQFF.

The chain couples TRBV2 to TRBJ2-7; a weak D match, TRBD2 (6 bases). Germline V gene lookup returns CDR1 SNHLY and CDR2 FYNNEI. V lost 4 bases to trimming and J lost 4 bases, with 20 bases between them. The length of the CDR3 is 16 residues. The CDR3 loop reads CASSGLQGLPLYEQYV. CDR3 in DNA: TGTGCCAGCAGTGGCCTTCAGGGACTTCCCCTGTACGAGCAGTACGTC.

The CDR3 DNA sequence: TGTGCCAGCAGCTTTCAGGGAACAGATACGCAGTATTTT. Residues: CASSFQGTDTQYF. The rearrangement uses TRBV5-5 and TRBJ2-3; possibly TRBD1 for D (5 bases). Deletions cut 2 bases from V and 3 bases from J, with 7 bases between. This CDR3 region has 13 residues. CDR1 is SGHKS, CDR2 YYEKEE, per germline (reference sequence).

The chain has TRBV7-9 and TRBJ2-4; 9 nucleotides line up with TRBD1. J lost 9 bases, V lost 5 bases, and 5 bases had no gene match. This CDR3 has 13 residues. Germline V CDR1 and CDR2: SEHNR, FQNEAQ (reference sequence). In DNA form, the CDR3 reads TGTGCCAGCAGCAGCGACAGGGGGGTCATTCAGTACTTC. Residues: CASSSDRGVIQYF.

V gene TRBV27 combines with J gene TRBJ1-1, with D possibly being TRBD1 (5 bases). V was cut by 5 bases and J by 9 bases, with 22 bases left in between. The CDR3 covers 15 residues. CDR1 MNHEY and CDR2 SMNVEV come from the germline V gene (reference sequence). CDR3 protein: CASSPSFGSGHKAFF. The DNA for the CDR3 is TGTGCCAGCAGTCCCTCCTTTGGGTCAGGGCACAAAGCTTTCTTT.

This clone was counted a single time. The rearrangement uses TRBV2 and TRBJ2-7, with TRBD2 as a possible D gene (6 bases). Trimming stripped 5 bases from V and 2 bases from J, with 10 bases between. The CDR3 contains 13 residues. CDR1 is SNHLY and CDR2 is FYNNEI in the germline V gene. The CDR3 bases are TGTGCCAGCAGTAGGGACTGGACCTACGAGCAGTACGTC. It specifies CASSRDWTYEQYV.

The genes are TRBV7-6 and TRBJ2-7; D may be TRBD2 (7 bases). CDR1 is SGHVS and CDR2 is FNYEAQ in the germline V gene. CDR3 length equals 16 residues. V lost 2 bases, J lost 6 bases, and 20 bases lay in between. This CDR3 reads CASSLLAEGGQTEQYF. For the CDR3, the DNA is TGTGCCAGCAGCTTACTAGCGGAAGGGGGGCAAACCGAGCAGTACTTC.

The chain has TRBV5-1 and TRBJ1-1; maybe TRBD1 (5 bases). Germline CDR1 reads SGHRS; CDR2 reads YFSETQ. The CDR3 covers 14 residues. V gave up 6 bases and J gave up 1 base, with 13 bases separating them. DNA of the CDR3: TGCGCCAGCACCCTAAGCGGGGGGAACACTGAAGCTTTCTTT. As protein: CASTLSGGNTEAFF.

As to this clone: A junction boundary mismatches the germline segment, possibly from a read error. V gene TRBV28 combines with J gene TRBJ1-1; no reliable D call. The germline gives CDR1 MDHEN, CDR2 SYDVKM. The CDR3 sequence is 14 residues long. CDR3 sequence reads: CASSARGRITEAFF. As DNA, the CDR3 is TGTGCCAGCAGCGCGCGAGGGCGGATCACTGAAGCTTTCTTC. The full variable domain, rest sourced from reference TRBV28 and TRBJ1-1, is DVKVTQSSRYLVKRTGEKVFLECVQDMDHENMFWYRQDPGLGLRLIYFSYDVKMKEKGDIPEGYSVSREKKERFSLILESASTNQTSMYLCASSARGRITEAFFGQGTRLTVV.

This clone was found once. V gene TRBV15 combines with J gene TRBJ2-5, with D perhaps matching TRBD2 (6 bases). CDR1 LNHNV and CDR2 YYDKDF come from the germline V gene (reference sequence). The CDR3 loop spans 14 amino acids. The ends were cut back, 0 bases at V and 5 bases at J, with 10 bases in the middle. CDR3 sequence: CATSREGEEETQYF. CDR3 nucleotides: TGTGCCACCAGCAGAGAGGGGGAGGAGGAGACCCAGTACTTC.

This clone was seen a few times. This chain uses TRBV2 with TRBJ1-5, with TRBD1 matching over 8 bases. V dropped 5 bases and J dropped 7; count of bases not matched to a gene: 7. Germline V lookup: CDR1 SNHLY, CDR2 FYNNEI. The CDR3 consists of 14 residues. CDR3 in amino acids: CASSLDRVNQPQHF. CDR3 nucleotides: TGTGCCAGCAGTCTGGACAGGGTAAACCAGCCCCAGCATTTT.

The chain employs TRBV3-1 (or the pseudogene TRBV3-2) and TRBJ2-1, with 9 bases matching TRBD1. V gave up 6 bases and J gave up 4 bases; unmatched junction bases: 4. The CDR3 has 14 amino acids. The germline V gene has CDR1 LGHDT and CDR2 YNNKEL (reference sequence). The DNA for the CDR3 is TGTGCCAGCAGGCGACAGGGGGGTTACAATGAGCAGTTCTTC. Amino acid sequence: CASRRQGGYNEQFF.

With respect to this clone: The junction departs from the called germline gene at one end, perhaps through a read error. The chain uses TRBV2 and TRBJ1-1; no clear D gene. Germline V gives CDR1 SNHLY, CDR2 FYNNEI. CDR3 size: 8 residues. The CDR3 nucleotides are TGTGCCAGCCGTGAAGCTTTCTTT. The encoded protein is CASREAFF.

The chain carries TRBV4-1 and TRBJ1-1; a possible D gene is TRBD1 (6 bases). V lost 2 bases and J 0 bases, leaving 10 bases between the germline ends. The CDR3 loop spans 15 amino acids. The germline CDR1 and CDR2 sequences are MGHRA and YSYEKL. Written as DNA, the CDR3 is TGCGCCAGCAGCCAAACCCAGGGGTTGAACACTGAAGCTTTCTTT. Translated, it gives CASSQTQGLNTEAFF.

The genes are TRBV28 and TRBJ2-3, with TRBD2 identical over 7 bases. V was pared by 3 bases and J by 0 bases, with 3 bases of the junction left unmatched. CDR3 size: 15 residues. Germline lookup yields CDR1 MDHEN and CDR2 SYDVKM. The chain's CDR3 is CASSFTSASTDTQYF. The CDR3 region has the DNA TGTGCCAGCAGTTTCACTAGCGCGAGCACAGATACGCAGTATTTT.

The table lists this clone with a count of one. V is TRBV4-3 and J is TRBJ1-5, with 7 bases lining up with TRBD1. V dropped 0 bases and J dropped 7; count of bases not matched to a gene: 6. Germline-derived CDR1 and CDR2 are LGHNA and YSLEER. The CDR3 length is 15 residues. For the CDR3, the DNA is TGCGCCAGCAGCCAAGATCGAGGGGGCGGCCAGCCCCAGCATTTT. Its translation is CASSQDRGGGQPQHF.